This T cell receptor beta chain was documented in a study of blood T cell repertoires in COVID-19. Original processing methods: Quantification of nucleated cells was approximated via reference gene primer amplification. Assay used: immunoSEQ multiplex PCR; TCRdb lists only in-frame clones, some missing. V and J calls and clone size are copied from that table; D and trimming were computed from the DNA. The sample records just under 250,000 clones, approximately 86% being singletons. Sequenced: peripheral blood. This receptor was obtained from a woman in her 30s who had recovered from COVID-19.

The CDR3 spells CASSPGPAGLYEQYF. The CDR3 DNA sequence: TGTGCCAGCAGCCCCGGTCCGGCGGGTCTCTACGAGCAGTACTTC. The chain employs TRBV13 and TRBJ2-7; tentative D call: TRBD2 (5 bases). The V end lost 5 bases, the J end lost 3 bases, and 17 bases lay between the germline ends. This CDR3 is built from 15 residues. Germline V gene sequence: CDR1 PRHDT, CDR2 FYEKMQ (reference sequence).